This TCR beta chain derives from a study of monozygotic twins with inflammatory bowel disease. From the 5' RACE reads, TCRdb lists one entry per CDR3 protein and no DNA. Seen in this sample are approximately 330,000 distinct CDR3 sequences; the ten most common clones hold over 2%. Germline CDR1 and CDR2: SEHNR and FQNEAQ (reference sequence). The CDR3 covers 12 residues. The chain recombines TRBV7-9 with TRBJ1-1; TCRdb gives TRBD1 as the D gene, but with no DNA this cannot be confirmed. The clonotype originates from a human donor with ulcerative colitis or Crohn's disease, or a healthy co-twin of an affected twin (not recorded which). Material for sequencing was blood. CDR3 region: CASSFTGSEAFF.